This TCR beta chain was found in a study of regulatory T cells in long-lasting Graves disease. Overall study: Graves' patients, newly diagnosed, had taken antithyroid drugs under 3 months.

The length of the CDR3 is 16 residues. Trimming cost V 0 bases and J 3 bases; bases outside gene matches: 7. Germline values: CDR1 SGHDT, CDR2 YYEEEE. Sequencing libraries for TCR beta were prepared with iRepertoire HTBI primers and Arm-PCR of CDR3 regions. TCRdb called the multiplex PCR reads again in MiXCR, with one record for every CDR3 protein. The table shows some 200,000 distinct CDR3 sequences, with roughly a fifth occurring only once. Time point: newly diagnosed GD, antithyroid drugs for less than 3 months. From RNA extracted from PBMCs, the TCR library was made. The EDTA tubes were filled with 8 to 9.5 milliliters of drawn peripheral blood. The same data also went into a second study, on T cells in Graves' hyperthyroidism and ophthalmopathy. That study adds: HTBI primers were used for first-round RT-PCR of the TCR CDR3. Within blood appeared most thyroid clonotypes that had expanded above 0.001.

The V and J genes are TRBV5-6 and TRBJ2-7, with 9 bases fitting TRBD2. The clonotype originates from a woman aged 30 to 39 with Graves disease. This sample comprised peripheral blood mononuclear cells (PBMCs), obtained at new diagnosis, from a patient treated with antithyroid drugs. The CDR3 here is CASSLGFGSGSYEQYF. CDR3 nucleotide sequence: TGTGCCAGCAGCTTGGGGTTTGGTAGCGGGAGCTACGAGCAGTACTTC.